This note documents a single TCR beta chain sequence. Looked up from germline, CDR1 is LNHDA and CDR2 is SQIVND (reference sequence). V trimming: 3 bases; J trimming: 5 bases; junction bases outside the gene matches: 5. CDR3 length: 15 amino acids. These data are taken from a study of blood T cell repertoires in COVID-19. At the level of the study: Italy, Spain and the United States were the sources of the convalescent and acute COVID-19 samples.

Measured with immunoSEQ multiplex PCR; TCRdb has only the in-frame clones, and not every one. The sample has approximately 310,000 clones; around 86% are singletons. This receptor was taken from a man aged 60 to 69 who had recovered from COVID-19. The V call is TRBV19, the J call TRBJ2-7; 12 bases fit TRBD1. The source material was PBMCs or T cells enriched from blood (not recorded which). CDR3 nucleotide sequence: TGTGCCAGTAGTATCGGGGGACAGGGGGCCAACGAGCAGTACTTC. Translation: CASSIGGQGANEQYF.